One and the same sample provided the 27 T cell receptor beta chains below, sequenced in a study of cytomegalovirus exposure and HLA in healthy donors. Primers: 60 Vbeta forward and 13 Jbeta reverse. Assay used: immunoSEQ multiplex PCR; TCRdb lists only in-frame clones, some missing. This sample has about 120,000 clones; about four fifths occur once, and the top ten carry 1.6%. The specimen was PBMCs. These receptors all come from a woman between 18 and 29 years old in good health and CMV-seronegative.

CDR3 region: CAWTGEDTQYF. In DNA, the CDR3 is TGTGCCTGGACGGGGGAAGATACGCAGTATTTT. J is TRBJ2-3 and V is TRBV30; D may be TRBD2 (6 bases). This CDR3 is 11 amino acids long. V lost 4 bases to trimming and J lost 5 bases, with 7 bases between them. Per germline, CDR1 GTSNPN and CDR2 SVGIG (reference sequence).

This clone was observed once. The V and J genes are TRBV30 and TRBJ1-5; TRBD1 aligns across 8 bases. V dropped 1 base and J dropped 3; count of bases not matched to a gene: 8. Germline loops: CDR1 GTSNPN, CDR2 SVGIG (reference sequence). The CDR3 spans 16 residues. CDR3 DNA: TGTGCCTGGAGTGGAGGCCGGGACAGGCCCAATCAGCCCCAGCATTTT. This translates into CAWSGGRDRPNQPQHF.

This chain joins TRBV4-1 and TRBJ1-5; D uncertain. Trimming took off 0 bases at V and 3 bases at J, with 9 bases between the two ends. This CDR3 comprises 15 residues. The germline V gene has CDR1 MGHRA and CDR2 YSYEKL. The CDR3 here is CASSQDGQVNQPQHF. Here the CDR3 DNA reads TGCGCCAGCAGCCAAGATGGGCAGGTCAATCAGCCCCAGCATTTT.

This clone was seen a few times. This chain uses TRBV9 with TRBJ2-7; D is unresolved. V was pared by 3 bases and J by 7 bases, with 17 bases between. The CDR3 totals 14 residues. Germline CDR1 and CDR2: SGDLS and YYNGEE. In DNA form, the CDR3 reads TGTGCCAGCAGCGCACAGATTTCCACTGGGGAGCAGTACTTC. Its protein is CASSAQISTGEQYF.

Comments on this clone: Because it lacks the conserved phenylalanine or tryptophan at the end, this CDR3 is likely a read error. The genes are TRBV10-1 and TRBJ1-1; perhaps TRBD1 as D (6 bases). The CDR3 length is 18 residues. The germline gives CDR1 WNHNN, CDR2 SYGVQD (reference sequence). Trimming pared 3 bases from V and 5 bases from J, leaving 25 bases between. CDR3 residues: CASSDQSLDRTLGTEAFV. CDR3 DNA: TGCGCCAGCAGTGACCAGAGTCTAGACAGGACATTGGGTACTGAAGCTTTCGTT.

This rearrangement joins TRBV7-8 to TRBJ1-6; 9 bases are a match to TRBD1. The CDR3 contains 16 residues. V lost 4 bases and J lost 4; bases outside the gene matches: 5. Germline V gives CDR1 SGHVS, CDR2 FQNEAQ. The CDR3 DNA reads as TGTGCCAGCAGCTCCGGACAGGGGCTTTATAATTCACCCCTCCACTTT. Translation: CASSSGQGLYNSPLHF.

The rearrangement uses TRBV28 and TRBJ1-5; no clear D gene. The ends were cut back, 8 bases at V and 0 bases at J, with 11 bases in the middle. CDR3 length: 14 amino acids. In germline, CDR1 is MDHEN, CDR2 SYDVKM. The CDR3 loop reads CASFPPDSNQPQHF. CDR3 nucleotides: TGTGCCAGCTTTCCCCCAGATAGCAATCAGCCCCAGCATTTT.

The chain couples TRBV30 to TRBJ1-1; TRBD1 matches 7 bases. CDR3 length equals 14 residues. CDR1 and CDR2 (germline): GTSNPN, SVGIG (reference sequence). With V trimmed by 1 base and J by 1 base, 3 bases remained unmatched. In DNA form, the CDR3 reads TGTGCCTGGAGTGGCGACAGGGAGAACACTGAAGCTTTCTTT. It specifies CAWSGDRENTEAFF.

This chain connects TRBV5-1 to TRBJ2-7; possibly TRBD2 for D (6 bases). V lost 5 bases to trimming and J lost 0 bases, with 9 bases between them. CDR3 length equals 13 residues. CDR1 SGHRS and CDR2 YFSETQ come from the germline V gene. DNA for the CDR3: TGCGCCAGCAGTCGGGACTTCTCCTACGAGCAGTACTTC. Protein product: CASSRDFSYEQYF.

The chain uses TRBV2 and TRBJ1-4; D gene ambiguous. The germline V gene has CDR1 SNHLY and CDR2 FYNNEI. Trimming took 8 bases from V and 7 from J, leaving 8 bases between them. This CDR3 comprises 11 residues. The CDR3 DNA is TGTGCCAGCGAAGGGAGTGAAAAACTGTTTTTT. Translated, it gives CASEGSEKLFF.

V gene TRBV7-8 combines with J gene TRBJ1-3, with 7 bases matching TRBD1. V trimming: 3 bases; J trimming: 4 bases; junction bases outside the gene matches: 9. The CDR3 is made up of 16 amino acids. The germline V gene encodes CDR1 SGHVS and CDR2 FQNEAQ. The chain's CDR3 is CASSFDTGVTGNTIYF. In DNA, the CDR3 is TGTGCCAGCAGCTTCGATACAGGGGTTACAGGAAACACCATATATTTT.

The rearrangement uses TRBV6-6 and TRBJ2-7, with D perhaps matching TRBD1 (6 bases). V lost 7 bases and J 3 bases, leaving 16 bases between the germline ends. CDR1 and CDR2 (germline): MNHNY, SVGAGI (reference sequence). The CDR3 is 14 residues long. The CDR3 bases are TGTGCCAGCACCAATGACGGGACAAACTACGAGCAGTACGTC. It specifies CASTNDGTNYEQYV.

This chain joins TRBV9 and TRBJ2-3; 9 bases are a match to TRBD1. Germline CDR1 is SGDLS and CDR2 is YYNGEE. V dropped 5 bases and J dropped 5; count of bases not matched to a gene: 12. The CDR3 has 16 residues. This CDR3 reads CASSASWTGAQDTQYF. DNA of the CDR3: TGTGCCAGCAGTGCTTCGTGGACAGGGGCACAAGATACGCAGTATTTT. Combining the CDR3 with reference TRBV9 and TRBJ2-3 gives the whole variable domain DSGVTQTPKHLITATGQRVTLRCSPRSGDLSVYWYQQSLDQGLQFLIQYYNGEERAKGNILERFSAQQFPDLHSELNLSSLELGDSALYFCASSASWTGAQDTQYFGPGTRLTVL.

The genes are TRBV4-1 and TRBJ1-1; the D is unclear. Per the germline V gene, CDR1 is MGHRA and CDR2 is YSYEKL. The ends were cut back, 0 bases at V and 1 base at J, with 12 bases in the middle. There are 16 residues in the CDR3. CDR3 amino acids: CASSQDSTLGNTEAFF. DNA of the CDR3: TGCGCCAGCAGCCAAGATAGCACTCTGGGGAACACTGAAGCTTTCTTT.

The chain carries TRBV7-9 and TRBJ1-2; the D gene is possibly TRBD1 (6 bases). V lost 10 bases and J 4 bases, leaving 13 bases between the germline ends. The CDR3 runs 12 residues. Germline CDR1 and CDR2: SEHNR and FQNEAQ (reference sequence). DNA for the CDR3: TGTGCCATAGGGGGAGTTAGCTATGGCTACACCTTC. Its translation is CAIGGVSYGYTF.

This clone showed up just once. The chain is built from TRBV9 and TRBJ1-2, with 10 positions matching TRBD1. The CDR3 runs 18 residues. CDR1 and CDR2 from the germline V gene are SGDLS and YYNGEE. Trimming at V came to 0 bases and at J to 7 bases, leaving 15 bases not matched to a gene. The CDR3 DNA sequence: TGTGCCAGCAGCGTAGGTGGGACAGGGGCTCCGGCGGCGGGTGGCTACACCTTC. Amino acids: CASSVGGTGAPAAGGYTF.

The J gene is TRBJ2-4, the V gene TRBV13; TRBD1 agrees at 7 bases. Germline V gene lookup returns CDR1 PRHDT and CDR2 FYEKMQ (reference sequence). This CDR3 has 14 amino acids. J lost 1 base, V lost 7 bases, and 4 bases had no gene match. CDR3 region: CASTLQGAKNIQYF. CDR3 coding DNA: TGTGCCAGCACCCTACAGGGGGCCAAAAACATTCAGTACTTC. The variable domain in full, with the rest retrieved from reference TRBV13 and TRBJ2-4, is AAGVIQSPRHLIKEKRETATLKCYPIPRHDTVYWYQQGPGQDPQFLISFYEKMQSDKGSIPDRFSAQQFSDYHSELNMSSLELGDSALYFCASTLQGAKNIQYFGAGTRLSVL.

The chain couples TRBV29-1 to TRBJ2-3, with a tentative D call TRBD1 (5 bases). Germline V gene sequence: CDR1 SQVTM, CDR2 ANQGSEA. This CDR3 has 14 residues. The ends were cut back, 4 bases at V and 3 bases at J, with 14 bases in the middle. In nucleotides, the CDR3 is TGCAGCGTTGTTTCTAGGGGTAGGACAGATACGCAGTATTTT. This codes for CSVVSRGRTDTQYF.

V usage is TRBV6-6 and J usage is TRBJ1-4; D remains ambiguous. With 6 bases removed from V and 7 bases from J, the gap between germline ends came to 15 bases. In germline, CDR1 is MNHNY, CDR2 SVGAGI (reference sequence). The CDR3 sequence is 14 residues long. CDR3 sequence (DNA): TGTGCCAGCAGGACCGAGGGTATGAGTGAAAAACTGTTTTTT. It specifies CASRTEGMSEKLFF.

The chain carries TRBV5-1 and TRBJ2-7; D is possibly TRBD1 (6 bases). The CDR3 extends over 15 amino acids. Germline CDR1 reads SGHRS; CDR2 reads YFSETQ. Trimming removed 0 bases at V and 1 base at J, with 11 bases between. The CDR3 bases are TGCGCCAGCAGCTTGGCCACAGGGATGTCCTACGAGCAGTACTTC. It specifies CASSLATGMSYEQYF.

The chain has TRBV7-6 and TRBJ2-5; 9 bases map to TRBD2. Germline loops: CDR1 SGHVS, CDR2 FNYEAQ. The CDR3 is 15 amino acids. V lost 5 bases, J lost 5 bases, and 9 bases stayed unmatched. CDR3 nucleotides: TGTGCCAGCAGCGATAATGTCCTAGCGGGGGAGACCCAGTACTTC. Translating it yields CASSDNVLAGETQYF. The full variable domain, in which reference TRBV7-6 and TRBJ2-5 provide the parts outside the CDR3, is GAGVSQSPRYKVTKRGQDVALRCDPISGHVSLYWYRQALGQGPEFLTYFNYEAQQDKSGLPNDRFSAERPEGSISTLTIQRTEQRDSAMYRCASSDNVLAGETQYFGPGTRLLVL.

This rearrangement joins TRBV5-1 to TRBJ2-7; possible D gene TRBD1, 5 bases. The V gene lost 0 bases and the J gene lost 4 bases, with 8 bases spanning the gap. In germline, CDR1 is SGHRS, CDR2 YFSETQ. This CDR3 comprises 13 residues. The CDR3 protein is CASSLVRGYEQYF. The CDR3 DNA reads TGCGCCAGCAGCTTGGTTAGGGGTTACGAGCAGTACTTC.

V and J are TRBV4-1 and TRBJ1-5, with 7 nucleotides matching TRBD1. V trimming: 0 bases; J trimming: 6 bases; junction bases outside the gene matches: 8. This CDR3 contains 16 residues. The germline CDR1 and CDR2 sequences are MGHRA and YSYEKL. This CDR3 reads CASSQEVGQESQPQHF. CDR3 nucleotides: TGCGCCAGCAGCCAAGAGGTCGGACAGGAGAGTCAGCCCCAGCATTTT.

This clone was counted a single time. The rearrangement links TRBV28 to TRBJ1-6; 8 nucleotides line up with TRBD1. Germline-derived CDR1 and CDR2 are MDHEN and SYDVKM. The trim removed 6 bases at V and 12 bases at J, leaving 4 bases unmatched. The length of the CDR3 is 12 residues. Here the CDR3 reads CASRPGGGPLHF. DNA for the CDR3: TGTGCCAGCAGGCCAGGGGGCGGACCCCTCCACTTT.

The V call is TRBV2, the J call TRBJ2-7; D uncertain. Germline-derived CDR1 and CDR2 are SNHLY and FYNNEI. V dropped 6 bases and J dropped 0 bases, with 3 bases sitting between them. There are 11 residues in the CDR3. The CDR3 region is CASSFSYEQYF. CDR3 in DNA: TGTGCCAGCAGCTTCTCCTACGAGCAGTACTTC. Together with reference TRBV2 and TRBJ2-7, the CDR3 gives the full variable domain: EPEVTQTPSHQVTQMGQEVILRCVPISNHLYFYWYRQILGQKVEFLVSFYNNEISEKSEIFDDQFSVERPDGSNFTLKIRSTKLEDSAMYFCASSFSYEQYFGPGTRLTVT.

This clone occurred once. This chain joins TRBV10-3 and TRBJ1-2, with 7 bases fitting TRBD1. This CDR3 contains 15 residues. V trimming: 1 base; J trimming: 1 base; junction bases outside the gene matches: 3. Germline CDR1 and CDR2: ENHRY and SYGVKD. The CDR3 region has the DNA TGTGCCATCAGTGAGTGGGACAGTCTTAACTATGGCTACACCTTC. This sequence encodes CAISEWDSLNYGYTF.

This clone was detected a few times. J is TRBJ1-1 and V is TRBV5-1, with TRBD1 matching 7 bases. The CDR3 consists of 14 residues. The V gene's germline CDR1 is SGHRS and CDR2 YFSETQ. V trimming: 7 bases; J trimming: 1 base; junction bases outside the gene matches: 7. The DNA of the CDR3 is TGCGCCAGCGGAGGGGGCGGCCAGAACACTGAAGCTTTCTTT. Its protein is CASGGGGQNTEAFF. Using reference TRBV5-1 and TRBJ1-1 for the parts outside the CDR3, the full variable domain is KAGVTQTPRYLIKTRGQQVTLSCSPISGHRSVSWYQQTPGQGLQFLFEYFSETQRNKGNFPGRFSGRQFSNSRSEMNVSTLELGDSALYLCASGGGGQNTEAFFGQGTRLTVV.